A selection of T cell receptor beta chains follows, all from one sample in a study of cytomegalovirus exposure and HLA in healthy donors. Here immunoSEQ multiplex PCR was the method, and the copy in TCRdb shows in-frame clones only, minus some. The sample has more than 150,000 clones, 65% to 85% seen once. Sequencing was carried out using PBMCs. All receptors derive from a woman aged 18-29 years in good health and CMV-seropositive. Each CDR3 is given with its conserved first and last residue. Where a row states a size, it is once, few, many or the class of an expanded clone; other rows omit it.

v_gene	len	j_gene	abundance	CDR3aa
TRBV5-4	13	TRBJ2-7	NA	CASSLQGSYEQYF
TRBV7-3	16	TRBJ2-1	NA	CASSLLADPVIHEQFF
TRBV20-1	9	TRBJ1-1	NA	CSARLEAFF
TRBV7-3	12	TRBJ2-5	NA	CASSTERETQYF
TRBV4-3	18	TRBJ2-7	NA	CASSPNVRSHPSLYEQYF
TRBV5-4	16	TRBJ2-3	NA	CASSSASGGPRDTQYF
TRBV19	18	TRBJ2-7	NA	CASSTSVAGDLGSYEQYF
TRBV5-1	13	TRBJ1-2	NA	CASSSSTHYGYTF
TRBV4-2	15	TRBJ1-6	NA	CASSQEQGGNSPLHF
TRBV6-1	14	TRBJ2-3	NA	CAGRQGEAADTQYF
TRBV4-3	15	TRBJ2-2	NA	CASSQVASNTGELFF
TRBV6-1	14	TRBJ1-2	NA	CASSEISGPYGYTF
TRBV7-2	15	TRBJ1-1	NA	CASSVIQGVDTEAFF
TRBV29-1	14	TRBJ1-2	NA	CSVGGGAGNYGYTF
TRBV7-2	14	TRBJ2-3	NA	CASSLGLGVDTQYF
TRBV5-1	13	TRBJ1-1	NA	CASSASENTEAFF
TRBV19	16	TRBJ2-5	NA	CASSIDLTRGWETQYF
TRBV27	16	TRBJ2-2	NA	CASSNPGQGATGELFF
TRBV2	18	TRBJ2-3	few	CASRDSSSSGASTDTQYF
TRBV6-5	14	TRBJ2-3	NA	CASSPQSGGDTQYF
TRBV7-8	16	TRBJ2-1	NA	CASSLVVAGLYNEQFF
TRBV7-3	15	TRBJ2-3	NA	CASSHSGGVIDTQYF
TRBV6-1	14	TRBJ2-5	NA	CASSDPSLEETQYF
TRBV6-4	16	TRBJ2-2	NA	CASSEQGTSGAGELFF
TRBV12-5	16	TRBJ2-7	NA	CASGLVLASGTYEQYF
TRBV14	13	TRBJ1-6	NA	CASSQGGGGPLHF
TRBV6-5	14	TRBJ2-5	few	CASSSPRTGETQYF
TRBV7-8	14	TRBJ2-7	NA	CTSSLTWGRYEQYF
TRBV15	14	TRBJ2-4	NA	CATSRAGQGNIQYF
TRBV19	15	TRBJ1-4	NA	CASSASDATNEKLFF
TRBV5-6	12	TRBJ1-2	NA	CASSEGDYGYTF
TRBV6-6	13	TRBJ2-7	once	CASSDVQRYEQYF